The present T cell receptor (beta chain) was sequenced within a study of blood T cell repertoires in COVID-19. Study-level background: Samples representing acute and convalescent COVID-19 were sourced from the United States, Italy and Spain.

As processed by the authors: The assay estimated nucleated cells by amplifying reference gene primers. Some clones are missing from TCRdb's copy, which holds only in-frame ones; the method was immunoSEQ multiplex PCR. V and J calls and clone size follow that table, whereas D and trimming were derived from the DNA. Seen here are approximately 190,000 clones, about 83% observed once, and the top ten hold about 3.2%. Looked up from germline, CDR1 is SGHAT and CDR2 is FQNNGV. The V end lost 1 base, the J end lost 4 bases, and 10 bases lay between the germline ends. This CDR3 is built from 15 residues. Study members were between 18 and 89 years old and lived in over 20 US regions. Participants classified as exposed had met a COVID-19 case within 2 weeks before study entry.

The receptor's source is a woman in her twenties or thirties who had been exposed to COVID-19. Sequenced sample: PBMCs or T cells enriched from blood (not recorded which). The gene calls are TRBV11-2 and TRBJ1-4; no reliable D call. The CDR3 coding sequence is TGTGCCAGCAGCTTAGTGGCAGGCCGTAATGAAAAACTGTTTTTT. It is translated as CASSLVAGRNEKLFF.